Below are 21 T cell receptor beta chains sequenced from a single sample in a study of blood T cell repertoires in COVID-19. Measured with immunoSEQ multiplex PCR; TCRdb has only the in-frame clones, and not every one. The top ten hold approximately 8% of the sample, which has some 160,000 clones, almost 80% seen once. The specimen sequenced was peripheral blood. These receptors came from a man aged 45 to 65 with active or convalescent COVID-19.

In this sample, this clone turned up a few times. The chain employs TRBV7-9 and TRBJ1-1; no firm D call. Trimming left V 5 bases short and J 11 bases short, with 21 bases between. This CDR3 has 14 amino acids. Per germline, CDR1 SEHNR and CDR2 FQNEAQ (reference sequence). CDR3 sequence (DNA): TGTGCCAGCAGCCCTTCGGGGATAGGAAGAGGGGCTTTCTTT. It is translated as CASSPSGIGRGAFF.

In DNA form, the CDR3 reads TGTGCCAGCTCACCAAGGGCAGGGGCGGTGTACACCGGGGAGCTGTTTTTT. It specifies CASSPRAGAVYTGELFF. The rearrangement links TRBV18 to TRBJ2-2, with D perhaps TRBD1 (6 bases). The length of the CDR3 is 17 residues. Trimming removed 2 bases at V and 3 bases at J, with 16 bases between. Per the germline V gene, CDR1 is KGHSH and CDR2 is LQKENI.

Only one count was recorded for this clone. CDR3: CASSADRGRWAYGYTF. The CDR3 DNA reads TGTGCCAGCAGCGCGGACAGGGGGCGCTGGGCCTATGGCTACACCTTC. This chain uses TRBV9 with TRBJ1-2; 11 nucleotides match TRBD1. Trimming cost V 3 bases and J 4 bases; bases outside gene matches: 8. The CDR3 is 16 amino acids. Germline CDR1 is SGDLS and CDR2 is YYNGEE.

This chain joins TRBV29-1 and TRBJ1-5; D gene ambiguous. The CDR3 runs to 13 residues. Trimming stripped 2 bases from V and 5 bases from J, with 10 bases between. CDR1 is SQVTM, CDR2 ANQGSEA, per germline. CDR3 amino acids: CSVETGRDQPQHF. The CDR3 coding sequence is TGCAGCGTTGAAACGGGTCGGGATCAGCCCCAGCATTTT.

The table lists this clone with a count of one. The rearrangement uses TRBV5-1 and TRBJ2-2; tentatively, D is TRBD2 (6 bases). Trimming took 0 bases from V and 5 from J, leaving 14 bases between them. In germline, CDR1 is SGHRS, CDR2 YFSETQ. CDR3 length: 16 amino acids. DNA for the CDR3: TGCGCCAGCAGCTTGGGGGGGGACCTCGGGACCGGGGAGCTGTTTTTT. Residues: CASSLGGDLGTGELFF.

The V gene is TRBV9, the J gene TRBJ1-5; TRBD1 agrees at 8 bases. From germline, CDR1 is SGDLS and CDR2 YYNGEE. V lost 4 bases and J lost 4; bases outside the gene matches: 10. The CDR3 has 16 residues. The CDR3, as DNA: TGTGCCAGCAGCCGGGGCTCGGGGACAGGAAATCAGCCCCAGCATTTT. Translated, it gives CASSRGSGTGNQPQHF.

The genes are TRBV24-1 and TRBJ2-2, with D perhaps TRBD2 (6 bases). CDR1 is KGHDR, CDR2 SFDVKD, per germline. This CDR3 region has 18 residues. V was shortened by 7 bases and J by 0 bases, with 20 bases between the two germline ends. The CDR3 loop is CATSPLDSGVANTGELFF. The CDR3 coding sequence is TGTGCCACCAGCCCCCTTGATAGCGGAGTGGCGAACACCGGGGAGCTGTTTTTT.

This clone was observed a handful of times. The chain recombines TRBV15 with TRBJ2-1; TRBD2 agrees at 7 bases. Trimming took 0 bases from V and 2 from J; bases not matched to a gene: 4. This CDR3 is 16 amino acids long. Germline V gene sequence: CDR1 LNHNV, CDR2 YYDKDF (reference sequence). CDR3 loop: CATSRDHGRTYNEQFF. The CDR3 coding sequence is TGTGCCACCAGCAGAGATCACGGGAGGACCTACAATGAGCAGTTCTTC.

This chain links TRBV7-9 with TRBJ1-2, with 8 positions matching TRBD1. Germline values: CDR1 SEHNR, CDR2 FQNEAQ (reference sequence). The CDR3 is 15 amino acids. Trimming took 1 base from V and 8 from J; bases not matched to a gene: 9. In DNA, the CDR3 is TGTGCCAGCAGCTTAGAAACAGGGGGGAGAGAAGGCTACACCTTC. Its protein is CASSLETGGREGYTF.

V is TRBV6-4 and J is TRBJ1-1, with 7 nucleotides matching TRBD1. The CDR3 runs 15 residues. Germline CDR1 is MRHNA and CDR2 is SNTAGT. The J segment lost 1 base and the V segment lost 2 bases, leaving 4 bases of the junction unmatched. This CDR3 reads CASSDHPGGNTEAFF. CDR3 in DNA: TGTGCCAGCAGTGACCACCCAGGGGGGAACACTGAAGCTTTCTTT.

The V and J genes are TRBV7-3 and TRBJ1-1; D is ambiguous. This CDR3 has 13 amino acids. The germline V gene has CDR1 SGHTA and CDR2 FQGTGA. Trimming removed 1 base at V and 1 base at J, with 4 bases between. This chain's CDR3 is CASSLNTNTEAFF. The CDR3 coding sequence is TGTGCCAGCAGCTTAAACACGAACACTGAAGCTTTCTTT.

The rearrangement links TRBV6-5 to TRBJ1-2, with 10 bases matching TRBD1. This CDR3 is 15 amino acids long. The V gene end was trimmed by 5 bases and the J gene end by 3 bases; junction bases not matched to a gene: 6. CDR1 is MNHEY, CDR2 SVGAGI, per germline. CDR3 sequence reads: CASSKRQGADYGYTF. The DNA of the CDR3 is TGTGCCAGCAGTAAAAGACAGGGGGCGGACTATGGCTACACCTTC.

The chain has TRBV7-8 and TRBJ2-1; weak D call: TRBD2 (5 bases). The V gene's germline CDR1 is SGHVS and CDR2 FQNEAQ. CDR3 length: 13 residues. Trimming cost V 6 bases and J 7 bases, with 13 bases left between them. The CDR3 reads CASRRGPFNEQFF. CDR3 nucleotides: TGTGCCAGCAGAAGAGGGCCTTTTAATGAGCAGTTCTTC.

The gene calls are TRBV27 and TRBJ1-6, with 9 positions matching TRBD1. The ends lost 4 bases at V and 8 bases at J; junction bases unmatched: 6. The CDR3 has 15 residues. Germline CDR1 MNHEY, CDR2 SMNVEV (reference sequence). CDR3 nucleotide sequence: TGTGCCAGCAGTTCTTGGACAGGGGTGGATTCACCCCTCCACTTT. Translation: CASSSWTGVDSPLHF.

This rearrangement joins TRBV7-9 to TRBJ2-2, with D maybe TRBD1 (5 bases). Trimming removed 3 bases at V and 2 bases at J, with 10 bases between. CDR3 size: 15 residues. Germline lookup yields CDR1 SEHNR and CDR2 FQNEAQ (reference sequence). The CDR3 DNA reads TGTGCCAGCAGCTTGGGGCAGGGAAACACCGGGGAGCTGTTTTTT. Amino acids: CASSLGQGNTGELFF.

V gene TRBV14 combines with J gene TRBJ1-2; 9 bases map to TRBD1. CDR1 SGHDN and CDR2 FVKESK come from the germline V gene. This CDR3 has 15 residues. Trimming at V came to 2 bases and at J to 7 bases, leaving 8 bases not matched to a gene. The CDR3: CASSQIQGARGGYTF. The CDR3 coding sequence is TGTGCCAGCAGCCAAATACAGGGGGCGAGGGGTGGCTACACCTTC.

The genes are TRBV12-3 or TRBV12-4 and TRBJ1-1; D might be TRBD1 (6 bases). Between the trimmed V and J ends, which lost 6 bases and 3 bases, there was a span of 8 bases. The CDR3 is made up of 12 amino acids. As DNA, the CDR3 is TGTGCCAGCAGGACAGGATACACTGAAGCTTTCTTT. Its translation is CASRTGYTEAFF.

Here the CDR3 DNA reads TGTGCCATCAGCCCGGACAGGGGAGCTCAGCCCCAGCATTTT. Protein sequence: CAISPDRGAQPQHF. This chain connects TRBV10-3 to TRBJ1-5; 9 bases line up with TRBD1. Germline values: CDR1 ENHRY, CDR2 SYGVKD. Germline trimming cut 6 bases from V and 6 bases from J; bases unmatched to any gene: 6. The CDR3 spans 14 residues.

V usage is TRBV19 and J usage is TRBJ2-7; 8 bases line up with TRBD1. CDR1 and CDR2 (germline): LNHDA, SQIVND (reference sequence). The ends lost 5 bases at V and 0 bases at J; junction bases unmatched: 6. CDR3 size: 15 residues. The CDR3 here is CASSSQGVSSYEQYF. CDR3 DNA: TGTGCCAGTAGTTCACAGGGGGTTAGCTCCTACGAGCAGTACTTC.

CDR3 bases: TGTGCCAGCTCACCACCACTACAGGATGAAAAACTGTTTTTT. This encodes CASSPPLQDEKLFF. The rearrangement joins TRBV18 to TRBJ1-4; the D gene is possibly TRBD1 (5 bases). Germline V gives CDR1 KGHSH, CDR2 LQKENI. This CDR3 region has 14 residues. Trimming took 0 bases from V and 6 from J, leaving 8 bases between them.

This CDR3 reads CASSLNRVLNTEAFF. Written as DNA, the CDR3 is TGCGCCAGCAGCTTGAACAGGGTCCTAAACACTGAAGCTTTCTTT. This chain links TRBV5-1 with TRBJ1-1; TRBD1 is a possible D gene (6 bases). Germline CDR1 reads SGHRS; CDR2 reads YFSETQ. The V and J ends lost 1 base and 2 bases respectively, with 12 bases between them. This CDR3 is 15 amino acids long.